This TCR beta chain was retrieved from a study of CD8+ T cells in alopecia areata. As for this clone: Its antigen is unknown.

Isolation of CD4+ and CD8+ T cells from PBMCs was achieved by sorting. Reverse transcribed after extraction, RNA yielded cDNA as the sequencing template. Sequenced by immunoSEQ multiplex PCR; TCRdb stores in-frame clones only, minus some. The sample lists about 110,000 clones; around 59% were seen once. Broader study findings: Although TCR sharing was seen in mice, sharing across patients was less clear, possibly for HLA-related reasons. Normal-skin resident alphabeta T cells also appear among scalp sample sequences. Lesional scalp displayed greater clonality than normal scalp, most notably in alopecia totalis/universalis.

Sequencing was performed on CD8+ T cells sorted from blood. This TCR derives from a human donor in good health.

The DNA of the CDR3 is TGTGCCAGCAGCTTAGTAAGGGGTCCAGATACGCAGTATTTT. Residues: CASSLVRGPDTQYF. This chain connects TRBV7-2 to TRBJ2-3, with D tentatively TRBD1 (5 bases). The CDR3 sequence is 14 residues long. Trimming took 1 base from V and 4 from J, leaving 9 bases between them. Germline assignment: CDR1 SGHTA and CDR2 FQGNSA.